The 32 T cell receptor beta chains reported below all come from one sample, sequenced in a study of long-term antiretroviral therapy in people with HIV. At survey level, the immunoSEQ assay was run in its v3.0 version. The table came from immunoSEQ multiplex PCR; TCRdb's copy has only in-frame clones and leaves some out. The sample holds about 24,000 clones, 81% seen once. This sample comprised unsorted PBMCs, obtained at the start of antiretroviral therapy, before treatment. These receptors came from a woman aged 18-30 years with HIV.

This clone was seen a handful of times. This chain's CDR3 is CASSLDTDTQYF. As DNA, the CDR3 is TGCGCCAGCAGCTTGGACACAGATACGCAGTATTTT. V gene TRBV5-1 combines with J gene TRBJ2-3; D not resolved. Trimming took 0 bases from V and 2 from J, leaving 1 base between them. Germline V gene sequence: CDR1 SGHRS, CDR2 YFSETQ. The CDR3 is 12 residues long. Full variable domain (rest looked up from reference TRBV5-1 and TRBJ2-3): KAGVTQTPRYLIKTRGQQVTLSCSPISGHRSVSWYQQTPGQGLQFLFEYFSETQRNKGNFPGRFSGRQFSNSRSEMNVSTLELGDSALYLCASSLDTDTQYFGPGTRLTVL.

This chain links TRBV5-1 with TRBJ1-2; D is perhaps TRBD1 (5 bases). Trimming cost V 2 bases and J 4 bases, with 15 bases left between them. CDR1 and CDR2 from the germline V gene are SGHRS and YFSETQ. The CDR3 totals 15 residues. The DNA of the CDR3 is TGCGCCAGCAGCTTACTACCCACTGGGGGCTATGGCTACACCTTC. Protein product: CASSLLPTGGYGYTF.

The J gene is TRBJ1-2, the V gene TRBV28; D perhaps matches TRBD1 (5 bases). Trimming took 5 bases from V and 4 from J, leaving 11 bases between them. CDR3 length: 13 residues. Germline V gene lookup returns CDR1 MDHEN and CDR2 SYDVKM. CDR3 coding DNA: TGTGCCAGCAGTCCCCCAGGGCTCTATGGCTACACCTTC. This codes for CASSPPGLYGYTF.

The chain is built from TRBV9 and TRBJ1-4; D is ambiguous. CDR1 is SGDLS and CDR2 is YYNGEE in the germline V gene. Trimming took 4 bases from V and 7 from J, leaving 17 bases between them. The CDR3 extends over 15 amino acids. The CDR3 is CASSPPGIVGEKLFF. The CDR3 bases are TGTGCCAGCAGCCCCCCGGGGATAGTGGGTGAAAAACTGTTTTTT.

V is TRBV6-1 and J is TRBJ1-5; D is possibly TRBD1 (5 bases). This CDR3 region has 13 residues. Germline CDR1 reads MNHNS; CDR2 reads SASEGT. Trimming took off 3 bases at V and 10 bases at J, with 13 bases between the two ends. CDR3 protein: CASSDRGPVPQHF. DNA of the CDR3: TGTGCCAGCAGTGACCGGGGCCCCGTTCCCCAGCATTTT.

The CDR3: CASSPKMFRGIASNQPQHF. The CDR3 nucleotides are TGTGCCAGCAGTCCTAAGATGTTCAGGGGTATTGCTAGCAATCAGCCCCAGCATTTT. V and J are TRBV27 and TRBJ1-5; tentative D call: TRBD1 (6 bases). The CDR3 sequence is 19 residues long. With 5 bases removed from V and 0 bases from J, the gap between germline ends came to 23 bases. Germline-derived CDR1 and CDR2 are MNHEY and SMNVEV (reference sequence).

The chain recombines TRBV7-2 with TRBJ2-2, with D maybe TRBD1 (5 bases). Looked up from germline, CDR1 is SGHTA and CDR2 is FQGNSA. Deletions cut 11 bases from V and 3 bases from J, with 31 bases between. This CDR3 comprises 19 residues. The CDR3 DNA sequence: TGTGCCTCTAAACATAATAGGGGTAGATTGTTTGGGGACACCGGGGAGCTGTTTTTT. It specifies CASKHNRGRLFGDTGELFF.

V usage is TRBV28 and J usage is TRBJ2-7; 10 nucleotides agree with TRBD2. Germline V gene lookup returns CDR1 MDHEN and CDR2 SYDVKM. This CDR3 has 14 amino acids. With 7 bases clipped from V and 6 bases from J, the junction kept 9 bases outside the gene matches. The CDR3 DNA is TGTGCCAGCACCACGGGGATAGCGGGAGGCGAGCAGTACTTC. Protein: CASTTGIAGGEQYF. Using reference TRBV28 and TRBJ2-7 for the parts outside the CDR3, the full variable domain is DVKVTQSSRYLVKRTGEKVFLECVQDMDHENMFWYRQDPGLGLRLIYFSYDVKMKEKGDIPEGYSVSREKKERFSLILESASTNQTSMYLCASTTGIAGGEQYFGPGTRLTVT.

This chain joins TRBV9 and TRBJ2-7, with TRBD2 as a possible D gene (5 bases). CDR1 is SGDLS and CDR2 is YYNGEE in the germline V gene. With 0 bases removed from V and 7 bases from J, the gap between germline ends came to 11 bases. CDR3 size: 13 residues. The CDR3 DNA sequence: TGTGCCAGCAGCGTAGGATCTCCGGGGGAGCAGTACTTC. Its protein is CASSVGSPGEQYF.

This chain joins TRBV7-2 and TRBJ2-7, with unresolved D. Germline values: CDR1 SGHTA, CDR2 FQGNSA. The CDR3 length is 13 residues. V lost 1 base, J lost 0 bases, and 4 bases lay in between. CDR3 in amino acids: CASSLVSSYEQYF. The CDR3 DNA follows: TGTGCCAGCAGCTTAGTCAGCTCCTACGAGCAGTACTTC.

The chain couples TRBV11-2 to TRBJ2-2; D is unclear. CDR1 is SGHAT and CDR2 is FQNNGV in the germline V gene. This CDR3 has 14 amino acids. Trimming stripped 1 base from V and 8 bases from J, with 11 bases between. The chain's CDR3 is CASSLAGLGGELFF. CDR3 nucleotide sequence: TGTGCCAGCAGCTTAGCTGGGCTGGGGGGGGAGCTGTTTTTT.

The genes are TRBV18 and TRBJ1-3; D not resolved. Germline assignment: CDR1 KGHSH and CDR2 LQKENI. V lost 1 base to trimming and J lost 2 bases, with 9 bases between them. This CDR3 has 15 residues. CDR3 sequence reads: CASSPRAGTGNTIYF. In nucleotides, the CDR3 is TGTGCCAGCTCACCACGGGCGGGGACTGGAAACACCATATATTTT.

The chain recombines TRBV7-6 with TRBJ1-2, with D possibly TRBD1 on 5 matching bases. The germline CDR1 and CDR2 sequences are SGHVS and FNYEAQ. CDR3 size: 13 residues. V was cut by 1 base and J by 5 bases, with 8 bases left in between. CDR3 nucleotides: TGTGCCAGCAGCTTAGGGGGACTTTATGGCTACACCTTC. Its translation is CASSLGGLYGYTF.

This sequence joins TRBV5-4 and TRBJ2-1, with a tentative D call TRBD1 (6 bases). Germline CDR1 is SGHNT and CDR2 is YYREEE (reference sequence). This CDR3 is 16 amino acids long. V gave up 4 bases and J gave up 3 bases, with 17 bases separating them. The CDR3 nucleotides are TGTGCCAGCAGCCCCGGTCCGAGACAGGTCTACAATGAGCAGTTCTTC. Translated: CASSPGPRQVYNEQFF.

J is TRBJ2-1 and V is TRBV2; D unclear. Germline loops: CDR1 SNHLY, CDR2 FYNNEI. CDR3 length: 14 amino acids. V was shortened by 2 bases and J by 5 bases, with 10 bases between the two germline ends. The CDR3: CASSETLMDNEQFF. CDR3 coding DNA: TGTGCCAGCAGTGAAACCTTAATGGACAATGAGCAGTTCTTC.

This clone was seen a few times. V gene TRBV6-4 combines with J gene TRBJ2-5; tentative D call: TRBD2 (7 bases). V was trimmed by 0 bases and J by 4 bases, leaving 15 bases between them. This CDR3 is 16 amino acids long. Germline values: CDR1 MRHNA, CDR2 SNTAGT. For the CDR3, the DNA is TGTGCCAGCAGTGACTCTTGGGGGGGGGCCTCAGAGACCCAGTACTTC. This encodes CASSDSWGGASETQYF.

V usage is TRBV11-2 and J usage is TRBJ2-3; TRBD2 aligns across 12 bases. This CDR3 has 16 residues. Germline CDR1 and CDR2: SGHAT and FQNNGV. Trimming at V came to 2 bases and at J to 5 bases, leaving 5 bases not matched to a gene. CDR3 bases: TGTGCCAGCAGCTTAACCCTAGCGGGAGGGATAGATACGCAGTATTTT. It specifies CASSLTLAGGIDTQYF.

V is TRBV27 and J is TRBJ1-6, with D unresolved. The CDR3 covers 15 residues. Trimming removed 6 bases at V and 7 bases at J, with 16 bases between. Germline V gives CDR1 MNHEY, CDR2 SMNVEV (reference sequence). This CDR3 reads CASRGLAPRNSPLHF. The CDR3 DNA is TGTGCCAGCAGAGGTTTAGCTCCTAGAAATTCACCCCTCCACTTT.

Concerning this clone: The same CDR3 also results from other DNA sequences found in this sample. The gene calls are TRBV5-8 and TRBJ1-5; 7 nucleotides match TRBD1. Germline lookup yields CDR1 SGHTS and CDR2 YDEGEE. V was pared by 4 bases and J by 0 bases, with 4 bases of the junction left unmatched. The CDR3 runs 15 residues. DNA for the CDR3: TGTGCCAGCAGCATACAGGGGTATAGCAATCAGCCCCAGCATTTT. It encodes CASSIQGYSNQPQHF.

The count of this clone is one. The rearrangement links TRBV10-3 to TRBJ1-6; unclear D gene. The germline CDR1 and CDR2 sequences are ENHRY and SYGVKD. Trimming pared 4 bases from V and 0 bases from J, leaving 7 bases between. The CDR3 totals 15 residues. CDR3 amino acids: CAISGGSSYNSPLHF. The DNA of the CDR3 is TGTGCCATCAGTGGAGGGAGCTCCTATAATTCACCCCTCCACTTT.

This rearrangement joins TRBV2 to TRBJ2-7; 9 nucleotides line up with TRBD1. Germline V CDR1 and CDR2: SNHLY, FYNNEI. The V and J ends lost 5 bases and 5 bases, in that order; junction bases with no gene match: 19. The CDR3 has 18 amino acids. The CDR3 sequence is CASSNSGTGPTGADEQYF. In DNA form, the CDR3 reads TGTGCCAGCAGTAATTCCGGGACAGGGCCCACAGGGGCCGACGAGCAGTACTTC.

The rearrangement uses TRBV9 and TRBJ2-5; TRBD2 agrees at 11 bases. The germline V gene has CDR1 SGDLS and CDR2 YYNGEE. The CDR3 sequence is 15 residues long. With 4 bases clipped from V and 5 bases from J, the junction kept 7 bases outside the gene matches. The CDR3 reads CASSQTLAGGETQYF. In DNA form, the CDR3 reads TGTGCCAGCAGCCAGACTTTAGCGGGAGGGGAGACCCAGTACTTC.

The chain uses TRBV2 and TRBJ2-7, with TRBD2 matching 11 bases. The trim removed 6 bases at V and 1 base at J, leaving 5 bases unmatched. The CDR3 runs 15 residues. Per the germline V gene, CDR1 is SNHLY and CDR2 is FYNNEI. The CDR3 coding sequence is TGTGCCAGCAGGGCCGGGACTAGCGGTTCCTACGAGCAGTACTTC. Translation gives CASRAGTSGSYEQYF.

This chain connects TRBV25-1 to TRBJ1-2; no clear D. Trimming shortened V by 3 bases and J by 13 bases, and 9 bases separated the two germline ends. Looked up from germline, CDR1 is MGHDK and CDR2 is SYGVNS. The CDR3 sequence is 10 residues long. The CDR3, as DNA: TGTGCCAGCAGTGATGAGGTTGTCACCTTC. It codes for CASSDEVVTF.

The chain carries TRBV18 and TRBJ2-3, with D possibly TRBD2 on 5 matching bases. Trimming left V 2 bases short and J 2 bases short, with 20 bases between. The germline gives CDR1 KGHSH, CDR2 LQKENI. CDR3 size: 18 residues. This chain's CDR3 is CASSPSPGRSGYTDTQYF. CDR3 coding DNA: TGTGCCAGCTCACCAAGTCCCGGAAGGTCGGGGTACACAGATACGCAGTATTTT.

The CDR3 DNA reads TGCGCCAGCAGCCCCTCCCGAGCGGGGGCGCTATACAATGAGCAGTTCTTC. Amino acids: CASSPSRAGALYNEQFF. The chain links TRBV4-1 to TRBJ2-1; 8 nucleotides line up with TRBD2. Germline V gene data show CDR1 as MGHRA and CDR2 as YSYEKL. V lost 4 bases and J lost 4; bases outside the gene matches: 12. The CDR3 loop spans 17 amino acids.

This chain connects TRBV18 to TRBJ2-1; the D is unclear. The CDR3 is made up of 12 amino acids. The V and J ends lost 3 bases and 5 bases respectively, with 5 bases between them. CDR1 is KGHSH and CDR2 is LQKENI in the germline V gene. The CDR3 here is CASSPSNNEQFF. In DNA, the CDR3 is TGTGCCAGCTCACCTAGCAACAATGAGCAGTTCTTC. The whole variable domain, filled in from reference TRBV18 and TRBJ2-1, reads NAGVMQNPRHLVRRRGQEARLRCSPMKGHSHVYWYRQLPEEGLKFMVYLQKENIIDESGMPKERFSAEFPKEGPSILRIQQVVRGDSAAYFCASSPSNNEQFFGPGTRLTVL.

This chain links TRBV9 with TRBJ1-1; 8 positions agree with TRBD1. V lost 0 bases to trimming and J lost 5 bases; unmatched junction nucleotides: 6. The V gene's germline CDR1 is SGDLS and CDR2 YYNGEE. CDR3 length: 15 amino acids. The CDR3 sequence is CASSVAGQGFTEAFF. In DNA, the CDR3 is TGTGCCAGCAGCGTAGCTGGACAGGGTTTTACTGAAGCTTTCTTT.

This chain connects TRBV5-1 to TRBJ2-2; 10 bases match TRBD2. Trimming at V came to 3 bases and at J to 3 bases, leaving 5 bases not matched to a gene. From germline, CDR1 is SGHRS and CDR2 YFSETQ. The CDR3 loop spans 16 amino acids. This CDR3 reads CASSSLAGVDTGELFF. The CDR3, as DNA: TGCGCCAGCAGCTCCCTAGCGGGAGTAGACACCGGGGAGCTGTTTTTT.

V is TRBV5-1 and J is TRBJ2-7; 7 positions agree with TRBD1. The junction had 8 bases not matched to a gene; V was cut back by 4 bases and J by 4 bases. The length of the CDR3 is 14 residues. Germline CDR1 is SGHRS and CDR2 is YFSETQ. The CDR3 DNA reads TGCGCCAGCAGCCTGGACAGGTTATCGTACGAGCAGTACTTC. Its protein product is CASSLDRLSYEQYF. The variable domain in full, with the rest retrieved from reference TRBV5-1 and TRBJ2-7, is KAGVTQTPRYLIKTRGQQVTLSCSPISGHRSVSWYQQTPGQGLQFLFEYFSETQRNKGNFPGRFSGRQFSNSRSEMNVSTLELGDSALYLCASSLDRLSYEQYFGPGTRLTVT.

The chain has TRBV19 and TRBJ2-2; D perhaps matches TRBD2 (6 bases). This CDR3 has 14 residues. The V and J ends lost 4 bases and 7 bases respectively, with 13 bases between them. Germline CDR1 is LNHDA and CDR2 is SQIVND (reference sequence). CDR3 sequence reads: CASSSGAHGGELFF. The CDR3, as DNA: TGTGCCAGTAGTAGCGGGGCCCACGGCGGGGAGCTGTTTTTT.

CDR3 in DNA: TGCAGCGTTGCAGGGACTAGCAGAGAGCAGTTCTTC. This gives the protein CSVAGTSREQFF. The chain uses TRBV29-1 and TRBJ2-1; 9 nucleotides align to TRBD2. Germline trimming cut 4 bases from V and 10 bases from J; bases unmatched to any gene: 5. The CDR3 contains 12 residues. Germline CDR1 is SQVTM and CDR2 is ANQGSEA.